This TCR beta chain was documented in a study of blood T cell repertoires in COVID-19. The wider study: Spain, Italy and the United States supplied samples that represented acute and convalescent COVID-19. PBMCs, B-cell-depleted T cells, or T cells were the source of the cDNA or gDNA that made up the material.

The authors' processing: The assay estimated nucleated cells by amplifying reference gene primers. This table comes from immunoSEQ multiplex PCR, and its TCRdb copy is limited to in-frame clones, with some not included. The V and J calls and the clone size are those of that table, but D and trimming were determined from the DNA. The sample includes approximately 140,000 clones, 88% of them seen just once. The CDR3 runs to 16 residues. Germline CDR1 ENHRY, CDR2 SYGVKD. The V end was cut by 3 bases, the J end by 0 bases, with 9 bases between. This rearrangement joins TRBV10-3 to TRBJ1-6, with a tentative D call TRBD1 (5 bases). This receptor was identified in a man in his fifties or sixties with active or convalescent COVID-19. The source material was peripheral blood. The CDR3 coding sequence is TGTGCCATCAGTGATCAGGGTCCCTCCTATAATTCACCCCTCCACTTT. Protein: CAISDQGPSYNSPLHF.